These T cell receptor beta chains were read from a single sample in a study of blood T cell repertoires in COVID-19. TCRdb keeps only in-frame clones here, not all; method: immunoSEQ multiplex PCR. Of 150,000 to 200,000 clones listed, approximately 90% are singletons. Sequenced input: peripheral blood. The receptors were gathered from a man between 60 and 75 years old with active or convalescent COVID-19. Both conserved end residues are part of each CDR3. Each record gives: J gene, D gene, clone size, V gene, CDR3 protein, CDR3 DNA. The D gene is left open where the match is weak. Clone size is not always given. Where it is, it says once, few, many or a class for expanded clones.

TRBJ2-3,.,.,TRBV7-9,CASRRPGLNTDTQYF,TGTGCCAGCAGACGACCGGGACTTAACACAGATACGCAGTATTTT
TRBJ1-1,TRBD1,.,TRBV11-2,CASSLRTGGAKAFF,TGTGCCAGCAGCCTCCGGACAGGGGGCGCAAAAGCTTTCTTT
TRBJ2-3,TRBD2,.,TRBV4-1,CASSQRGELAGRTDTQYF,TGCGCCAGCAGCCAGAGGGGAGAGCTAGCGGGGCGCACAGATACGCAGTATTTT
TRBJ2-7,.,once,TRBV20-1,CSARRGPEQYF,TGCAGTGCAAGGAGGGGGCCCGAGCAGTACTTC
TRBJ1-6,TRBD1,.,TRBV5-1,CASSPSGGDSPLHF,TGCGCCAGCAGCCCGTCAGGGGGAGATTCACCCCTCCACTTT
TRBJ1-3,.,.,TRBV10-3,CAISDSTGSGNTIYF,TGTGCCATCAGTGATTCCACAGGCTCTGGAAACACCATATATTTT
TRBJ1-2,.,once,TRBV7-8,CASSSYPGYTF,TGTGCCAGCAGCTCCTACCCTGGCTACACCTTC
TRBJ2-7,TRBD1,few,TRBV5-4,CASSPGQGLSYEQYF,TGTGCCAGCAGTCCGGGACAGGGTCTCTCCTACGAGCAGTACTTC
TRBJ1-4,.,.,TRBV30,CAWRLQGRKLFF,TGTGCCTGGAGATTACAGGGTCGGAAACTGTTTTTT
TRBJ1-4,TRBD1,.,TRBV16,CASSRLGQTEKLFF,TGTGCCAGCAGCCGACTGGGACAGACTGAAAAACTGTTTTTT
TRBJ1-1,.,.,TRBV3-1/TRBV3-2,CASSQEPDTPGF,TGTGCCAGCAGCCAAGAGCCCGATACGCCGGGGTTT
TRBJ1-5,.,few,TRBV5-1,CASSLQGGDQPQHF,TGCGCCAGCAGCTTACAGGGTGGGGATCAGCCCCAGCATTTT
TRBJ1-4,TRBD1,.,TRBV2,CASQTGDYEKLFF,TGTGCCAGCCAGACAGGGGATTATGAAAAACTGTTTTTT
TRBJ1-4,.,.,TRBV6-5,CASRGPGLANEKLFF,TGTGCCAGCAGGGGACCGGGACTCGCGAATGAAAAACTGTTTTTT
TRBJ1-2,.,.,TRBV7-9,CASSLSGGYGYTF,TGTGCCAGCAGCTTATCAGGAGGGTATGGCTACACCTTC
TRBJ2-7,TRBD1,.,TRBV2,CATSRDSNSYEQYF,TGTGCCACTTCCCGGGACAGCAACTCCTACGAGCAGTACTTC
TRBJ1-4,.,once,TRBV2,CASRRTDLNEKLFF,TGTGCCAGCAGAAGGACAGATCTTAATGAAAAACTGTTTTTT
TRBJ2-5,.,.,TRBV5-5,CASSLQGVGETQYF,TGTGCCAGCAGCTTACAGGGTGTTGGAGAGACCCAGTACTTC
TRBJ2-2,TRBD2,.,TRBV5-1,CASSQRTSGGSTGELFF,TGCGCCAGCAGCCAACGGACTAGCGGGGGGTCTACCGGGGAGCTGTTTTTT
TRBJ2-5,TRBD2,.,TRBV18,CASSPIQLGRAGNQETQYF,TGTGCCAGCTCACCCATCCAACTCGGGCGAGCGGGGAATCAAGAGACCCAGTACTTC
TRBJ1-5,.,.,TRBV30,CAWSGQGNQPQHF,TGTGCCTGGAGCGGTCAGGGGAATCAGCCCCAGCATTTT
TRBJ1-1,TRBD1,.,TRBV7-9,CASSFGGQVYEAFF,TGTGCCAGCAGCTTCGGAGGACAGGTCTATGAAGCTTTCTTT
TRBJ2-5,TRBD2,.,TRBV4-2,CASSRGGAGETQYF,TGTGCCAGCTCTCGGGGGGGCGCAGGAGAGACCCAGTACTTC
TRBJ2-7,.,.,TRBV11-3,CASSLKLRGSYEQYF,TGTGCCAGCAGCTTAAAATTGCGAGGCTCCTACGAGCAGTACTTC
TRBJ2-1,.,.,TRBV7-3,CASSLARLADEQFF,TGTGCCAGCAGCTTAGCACGGCTAGCTGATGAGCAGTTCTTC
TRBJ1-2,TRBD1,.,TRBV20-1,CSAGQAGTF,TGCAGTGCTGGACAGGCCGGCACCTTC
TRBJ1-2,.,.,TRBV2,CASSEDWGAGGYTF,TGTGCCAGCAGTGAGGATTGGGGCGCGGGAGGCTACACCTTC
TRBJ2-1,.,.,TRBV10-1,CASSDTYNEQFF,TGCGCCAGCAGTGACACATACAATGAGCAGTTCTTC
TRBJ2-5,TRBD2,.,TRBV4-1,CASSQGTSGGDPTQETQYF,TGCGCCAGCAGCCAAGGGACTAGCGGGGGGGATCCGACCCAAGAGACCCAGTACTTC
TRBJ2-3,TRBD2,.,TRBV11-3,CASSWGGGTDTQYF,TGTGCCAGCAGCTGGGGGGGTGGCACAGATACGCAGTATTTT
TRBJ2-5,.,.,TRBV30,CAWSRRGETQYF,TGTGCCTGGAGTCGTCGGGGAGAGACCCAGTACTTC
TRBJ1-2,TRBD1,.,TRBV10-3,CAITPGQGAPNYGYTF,TGTGCCATCACACCGGGACAGGGGGCTCCTAACTATGGCTACACCTTC
TRBJ1-1,.,.,TRBV6-1,CASSDFRGRSNTEAFF,TGTGCCAGCAGTGATTTCAGGGGACGATCTAACACTGAAGCTTTCTTT
TRBJ2-7,.,.,TRBV5-1,CASSPGLPNPCEQYF,TGCGCCAGCAGCCCGGGACTTCCTAACCCCTGCGAGCAGTACTTC
TRBJ1-2,.,once,TRBV6-1,CASSEISSSRRLF,TGTGCCAGCAGTGAGATATCCTCCAGCCGTCGACTCTTC
TRBJ2-7,TRBD1,.,TRBV5-1,CASSLWGDRDEQYF,TGCGCCAGCAGCTTGTGGGGGGACAGGGACGAGCAGTACTTC
TRBJ2-3,TRBD2,.,TRBV19,CASHLRGGSSDTQYF,TGTGCCAGTCACCTTCGGGGGGGGTCGTCAGATACGCAGTATTTT
TRBJ1-3,.,.,TRBV12-3/TRBV12-4,CASRRDSGNTIYF,TGTGCCAGCAGACGAGACTCTGGAAACACCATATATTTT
TRBJ1-1,TRBD1,.,TRBV25-1,CASSGPQGRTEAFF,TGTGCCAGCAGTGGCCCACAGGGGAGGACTGAAGCTTTCTTT
TRBJ1-2,TRBD1,.,TRBV3-1/TRBV3-2,CASSQDGTGRNYGYTF,TGTGCCAGCAGCCAAGATGGGACAGGGCGGAACTATGGCTACACCTTC
TRBJ1-5,TRBD1,once,TRBV18,CASSLGTGSTQPQHF,TGTGCCAGCTCACTCGGGACAGGGTCCACTCAGCCCCAGCATTTT
TRBJ1-2,TRBD1,.,TRBV7-9,CASSSNRGGGYTF,TGTGCCAGCAGCTCAAACAGGGGAGGTGGCTACACCTTC
TRBJ2-5,TRBD1,once,TRBV2,CASTKDRGGQETQYF,TGTGCCAGCACTAAGGACAGGGGGGGACAAGAGACCCAGTACTTC
TRBJ1-4,TRBD1,.,TRBV19,CASRYGQGVGEKLFF,TGTGCCAGTAGATACGGACAGGGAGTCGGAGAAAAACTGTTTTTT
TRBJ2-7,.,.,TRBV10-3,CAISESKLSGSEQYF,TGTGCCATCAGTGAGTCTAAGCTCTCCGGGTCCGAGCAGTACTTC